This TCR beta chain came from a study of early T cells in non-severe SARS-CoV-2 infection. Background on the study: Unsorted whole-blood RNA was sequenced in bulk, leaving chains unpaired.

This clonotype has a count of ten or more. One entry per CDR3 protein, called by TCRdb with MiXCR from the 5' RACE reads. The data contain some 27,000 distinct CDR3 sequences, roughly 4.5% of them singletons. Germline V gene lookup returns CDR1 DFQATT and CDR2 SNEGSKA (reference sequence). V shed 6 bases and J 0 bases; nucleotides not matched to a gene: 13. CDR3 size: 17 residues. The sequenced sample was whole blood. This TCR came from an adult who was a healthcare worker with PCR-confirmed SARS-CoV-2 infection or an uninfected control (not recorded which). The V and J genes are TRBV20-1 and TRBJ2-2; 7 positions match TRBD1. The CDR3 DNA reads as TGCAGTGCATCTTCACGGGACAGCCTTTCGAACACCGGGGAGCTGTTTTTT. Its translation is CSASSRDSLSNTGELFF.